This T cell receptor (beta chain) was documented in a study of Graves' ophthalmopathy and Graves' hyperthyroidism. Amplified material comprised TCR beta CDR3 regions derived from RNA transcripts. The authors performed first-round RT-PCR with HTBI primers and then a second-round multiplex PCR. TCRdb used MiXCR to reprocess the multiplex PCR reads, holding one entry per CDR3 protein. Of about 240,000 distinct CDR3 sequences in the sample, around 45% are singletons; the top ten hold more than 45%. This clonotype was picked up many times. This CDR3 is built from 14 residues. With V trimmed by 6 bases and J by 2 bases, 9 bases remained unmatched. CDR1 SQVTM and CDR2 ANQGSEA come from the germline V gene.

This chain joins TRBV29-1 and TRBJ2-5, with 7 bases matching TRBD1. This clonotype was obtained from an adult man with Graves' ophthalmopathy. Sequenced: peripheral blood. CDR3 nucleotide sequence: TGCAGCGTCAGACCGGGACAGATACAAGAGACCCAGTACTTC. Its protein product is CSVRPGQIQETQYF.